One T cell receptor beta chain is described in this entry. Its antigen is currently unknown. This sample stems from a study of cytomegalovirus exposure and HLA in healthy donors. In germline, CDR1 is SGDLS, CDR2 YYNGEE. Trimming cost V 6 bases and J 5 bases; bases outside gene matches: 10. CDR3 size: 14 residues. The PCR had 60 Vbeta and 13 Jbeta primers. Some clones are missing from TCRdb's copy, which holds only in-frame ones; the method was immunoSEQ multiplex PCR. The repertoire holds 90,000 to 120,000 clones, with around three quarters as singletons. The donors, nominally healthy at sampling, likely had unrecorded immune exposures. Findings and limits, study-wide: Most TCRs appeared rarely, but some public TCRs recurred in many donors. A later analysis revealed that TCR association rates differed between HLA loci, peaking at DRB1 and bottoming out at HLA-C. Immune exposure was documented only through CMV serostatus.

Material: PBMCs. This sequence was found in a man aged 45-60 years in good health and CMV-seropositive. The chain employs TRBV9 and TRBJ2-5; TRBD2 matches 7 bases. The CDR3, as DNA: TGTGCCAGCACCTCCGAGGACGGGGGGGAGACCCAGTACTTC. Translating it yields CASTSEDGGETQYF.